The 7 T cell receptor beta chains in this list originate from one sample, sequenced in a study of T cells in localized non-small cell lung cancer. Assay: immunoSEQ multiplex PCR; the TCRdb copy retains only in-frame clones and omits some. The sample holds tens of thousands of clones, 80% to 90% seen once. Sequenced material: peripheral blood, taken before any cancer treatment. These receptors were taken from a woman aged 35-75 years with stage I lung adenocarcinoma.

This sequence joins TRBV7-8 and TRBJ2-5, with D possibly matching TRBD2 (5 bases). The CDR3 sequence is 14 residues long. Germline CDR1 reads SGHVS; CDR2 reads FQNEAQ. The ends were cut back, 1 base at V and 4 bases at J, with 10 bases in the middle. The CDR3 is CASSLGIGRETQYF. The DNA of the CDR3 is TGTGCCAGCAGCTTAGGTATAGGGAGAGAGACCCAGTACTTC.

The chain uses TRBV12-5 and TRBJ2-4; weak D call: TRBD2 (6 bases). V was clipped by 3 bases and J by 3 bases, with 15 bases between them. This CDR3 comprises 16 residues. CDR1 is LGHNT, CDR2 FRNRAP, per germline. The chain's CDR3 is CASGLGPSVSKNIQYF. The CDR3 bases are TGTGCTAGTGGTTTAGGGCCTAGCGTGAGCAAAAACATTCAGTACTTC.

V is TRBV9 and J is TRBJ2-7; possibly TRBD1 for D (7 bases). The ends were cut back, 4 bases at V and 4 bases at J, with 15 bases in the middle. The germline gives CDR1 SGDLS, CDR2 YYNGEE. CDR3 length equals 14 residues. CDR3: CASSPRGVGYEQYF. CDR3 sequence (DNA): TGTGCCAGCAGCCCCAGGGGGGTTGGGTACGAGCAGTACTTC.

This chain connects TRBV11-3 to TRBJ1-1, with D possibly TRBD1 on 5 matching bases. CDR1 is SGHNT and CDR2 is YENEEA in the germline V gene. The germline V and J ends were trimmed by 9 bases and 4 bases, with 15 bases remaining between them. The CDR3 length is 13 residues. The chain's CDR3 is CASRGRAGTEAFF. CDR3 DNA: TGTGCCAGTCGGGGCAGGGCGGGCACTGAAGCTTTCTTT.

The chain links TRBV27 to TRBJ1-1, with D perhaps TRBD1 (6 bases). The CDR3 contains 15 residues. CDR1 and CDR2 from the germline V gene are MNHEY and SMNVEV (reference sequence). V shed 2 bases and J shed 6 bases, with 16 bases lying between them. This CDR3 reads CASSLAGRGFAEAFF. The CDR3 nucleotides are TGTGCCAGCAGTTTAGCGGGCAGGGGATTCGCTGAAGCTTTCTTT.

The V and J genes are TRBV28 and TRBJ2-4; D gene uncertain. Between the trimmed V and J ends, which lost 8 bases and 0 bases, there was a span of 17 bases. This CDR3 contains 16 residues. The germline gives CDR1 MDHEN, CDR2 SYDVKM. DNA for the CDR3: TGTGCCAGCCAATACGGTCGGAAACTAGCCAAAAACATTCAGTACTTC. Translated, it gives CASQYGRKLAKNIQYF.

This chain links TRBV28 with TRBJ1-6, with unresolved D. Trimming left V 4 bases short and J 0 bases short, with 13 bases between. The CDR3 has 17 residues. Germline-derived CDR1 and CDR2 are MDHEN and SYDVKM. The CDR3 here is CASSSPRTSSYNSPLHF. DNA of the CDR3: TGTGCCAGCAGTTCCCCTCGGACCAGCTCCTATAATTCACCCCTCCACTTT.